One sample yielded the 22 T cell receptor beta chains listed below, sequenced in a study of blood T cell repertoires in COVID-19. Assay: immunoSEQ multiplex PCR; the TCRdb copy retains only in-frame clones and omits some. The data contain some 120,000 clones, 81% of them singletons. The specimen was peripheral blood. Receptors originate from a human donor in a cohort sampled during active COVID-19.

V usage is TRBV9 and J usage is TRBJ2-7, with D possibly matching TRBD1 (6 bases). The CDR3 has 15 amino acids. The V gene's germline CDR1 is SGDLS and CDR2 YYNGEE. V shed 0 bases and J shed 4 bases, with 14 bases lying between them. The CDR3 protein is CASSVGLQGPYEQYF. The CDR3 nucleotides read TGTGCCAGCAGCGTAGGTTTACAGGGTCCTTACGAGCAGTACTTC.

The CDR3 here is CSAWTGTTDTQYF. CDR3 nucleotides: TGCAGCGCATGGACAGGGACCACAGATACGCAGTATTTT. The rearrangement links TRBV29-1 to TRBJ2-3, with TRBD1 matching over 8 bases. The CDR3 length is 13 residues. The V gene's germline CDR1 is SQVTM and CDR2 ANQGSEA. Losses at the gene ends were 7 bases for V and 2 bases for J; bases not matched to a gene: 5.

The chain links TRBV19 to TRBJ1-2, with D unclear. Trimming cost V 8 bases and J 14 bases, with 18 bases left between them. CDR1 LNHDA and CDR2 SQIVND come from the germline V gene (reference sequence). The CDR3 spans 11 residues. CDR3 region: CASSKFLEWTF. The CDR3 DNA sequence: TGTGCCAGTTCCAAGTTTCTGGAGTGGACCTTC.

The chain uses TRBV5-1 and TRBJ1-4; a possible D gene is TRBD1 (5 bases). In germline, CDR1 is SGHRS, CDR2 YFSETQ. This CDR3 contains 15 residues. V was trimmed by 1 base and J by 8 bases, leaving 15 bases between them. CDR3 sequence reads: CASSLSGDGSEKLFF. CDR3 DNA: TGCGCCAGCAGCTTGTCCGGGGACGGGAGCGAAAAACTGTTTTTT.

The chain couples TRBV6-5 to TRBJ1-1, with D perhaps matching TRBD1 (6 bases). Germline CDR1 MNHEY, CDR2 SVGAGI. The CDR3 sequence is 14 residues long. V dropped 9 bases and J dropped 0 bases, with 14 bases sitting between them. CDR3 region: CASLGGPVNTEAFF. DNA of the CDR3: TGTGCCAGTTTGGGGGGGCCGGTGAACACTGAAGCTTTCTTT.

The chain combines TRBV12-3 or TRBV12-4 with TRBJ1-2; D remains unclear. V was pared by 6 bases and J by 8 bases, with 13 bases between. The CDR3 has 12 amino acids. The CDR3 DNA sequence: TGTGCCAGCAGAGCGGGTACGCAAGGCTACACCTTC. Residues: CASRAGTQGYTF.

The CDR3, as DNA: TGCAGCGTTATACAGGGGGCTGGGGCCAACGTCCTGACTTTC. This sequence encodes CSVIQGAGANVLTF. The V gene is TRBV29-1, the J gene TRBJ2-6; 8 bases match TRBD1. Unmatched junction bases numbered 2, after V lost 5 bases and J lost 2 bases. The germline V gene has CDR1 SQVTM and CDR2 ANQGSEA. There are 14 residues in the CDR3.

This chain joins TRBV9 and TRBJ2-7, with D hard to call. The CDR3 length is 17 residues. V was shortened by 3 bases and J by 1 base, with 20 bases between the two germline ends. Germline assignment: CDR1 SGDLS and CDR2 YYNGEE. The CDR3 bases are TGTGCCAGCAGCGGAGGCGACCACCATTCGTTATCCTACGAGCAGTACTTC. Protein product: CASSGGDHHSLSYEQYF.

The V gene is TRBV5-1, the J gene TRBJ2-2, with a tentative D call TRBD1 (6 bases). With 4 bases removed from V and 6 bases from J, the gap between germline ends came to 16 bases. The CDR3 covers 15 residues. Germline values: CDR1 SGHRS, CDR2 YFSETQ. CDR3 protein: CASSPGAPRAGELFF. CDR3 in DNA: TGCGCCAGCAGCCCAGGGGCCCCCCGGGCCGGGGAGCTGTTTTTT.

The chain links TRBV9 to TRBJ2-5; D may be TRBD1 (5 bases). The CDR3 is 14 residues long. Germline V CDR1 and CDR2: SGDLS, YYNGEE. V was cut by 0 bases and J by 4 bases, with 10 bases left in between. CDR3 in amino acids: CASSVGQGSETQYF. CDR3 coding DNA: TGTGCCAGCAGCGTAGGGCAGGGATCAGAGACCCAGTACTTC.

This sequence joins TRBV6-6 and TRBJ2-7, with D uncertain. CDR3 length equals 13 residues. Deletions cut 0 bases from V and 3 bases from J, with 6 bases between. Germline loops: CDR1 MNHNY, CDR2 SVGAGI (reference sequence). In nucleotides, the CDR3 is TGTGCCAGCAGTTACTCGGGCAGCTACGAGCAGTACTTC. Protein: CASSYSGSYEQYF.

The chain has TRBV7-9 and TRBJ1-3, with 9 nucleotides matching TRBD1. The V segment lost 5 bases and the J segment 0 bases; nucleotides outside the gene matches: 11. The CDR3 loop spans 18 amino acids. Germline CDR1 and CDR2: SEHNR and FQNEAQ (reference sequence). For the CDR3, the DNA is TGTGCCAGCAGCATTTACCGAACGACAGGGGGCTCTGGAAACACCATATATTTT. This translates into CASSIYRTTGGSGNTIYF.

CDR3 coding DNA: TGTGCCAGCAGTGTTTGGACAGAGAATGAAAAACTGTTTTTT. As protein: CASSVWTENEKLFF. V is TRBV2 and J is TRBJ1-4, with a possible D match to TRBD1 (6 bases). This CDR3 region has 14 residues. V was cut by 4 bases and J by 5 bases, with 11 bases left in between. Germline loops: CDR1 SNHLY, CDR2 FYNNEI.

The chain uses TRBV27 and TRBJ2-7; 11 nucleotides match TRBD1. CDR1 is MNHEY, CDR2 SMNVEV, per germline (reference sequence). J was trimmed by 4 bases and V by 4 bases; bases with no gene match: 9. This CDR3 contains 16 residues. Here the CDR3 DNA reads TGTGCCAGCAGTTCTGTCCGCGGACAGGGGGCATACGAGCAGTACTTC. Residues: CASSSVRGQGAYEQYF.

The J gene is TRBJ1-1, the V gene TRBV3-1 (or the pseudogene TRBV3-2), with 7 positions matching TRBD1. With V trimmed by 2 bases and J by 5 bases, 5 bases remained unmatched. This CDR3 has 14 amino acids. CDR1 and CDR2 from the germline V gene are LGHDT and YNNKEL (reference sequence). The CDR3 DNA is TGTGCCAGCAGCCAACAGACAGGGTATACTGAAGCTTTCTTT. It encodes CASSQQTGYTEAFF.

The chain couples TRBV7-2 to TRBJ2-7, with D unclear. Per the germline V gene, CDR1 is SGHTA and CDR2 is FQGNSA. The V end was cut by 0 bases, the J end by 6 bases, with 6 bases between. This CDR3 region has 12 residues. CDR3 DNA sequence: TGTGCCAGCAGCTTAGCTAGTTTCGAGCAGTACTTC. Amino acids: CASSLASFEQYF.

V gene TRBV18 combines with J gene TRBJ1-3; 8 bases line up with TRBD1. V shed 3 bases and J 2 bases; nucleotides not matched to a gene: 6. Germline CDR1 is KGHSH and CDR2 is LQKENI. This CDR3 region has 16 residues. CDR3 nucleotides: TGTGCCAGCTCACCCCCGGCGACAGGGGCTGGAAACACCATATATTTT. The encoded protein is CASSPPATGAGNTIYF.

The gene calls are TRBV2 and TRBJ1-1; the match to TRBD1 covers 12 bases. V shed 6 bases, J shed 5 bases, and the junction held 4 bases outside the gene matches. This CDR3 is 14 amino acids long. The germline gives CDR1 SNHLY, CDR2 FYNNEI. The CDR3 DNA reads TGTGCCAGCAGAGGGACAGGGGGCATTACTGAAGCTTTCTTT. Its translation is CASRGTGGITEAFF. The full variable domain, rest sourced from reference TRBV2 and TRBJ1-1, is EPEVTQTPSHQVTQMGQEVILRCVPISNHLYFYWYRQILGQKVEFLVSFYNNEISEKSEIFDDQFSVERPDGSNFTLKIRSTKLEDSAMYFCASRGTGGITEAFFGQGTRLTVV.

The chain employs TRBV4-3 and TRBJ2-7; D may be TRBD2 (7 bases). CDR1 and CDR2 from the germline V gene are LGHNA and YSLEER. The CDR3 is 16 residues long. V gave up 3 bases and J gave up 7 bases, with 22 bases separating them. The CDR3 sequence: CASSQDHAGAVGEQYF. CDR3 DNA: TGCGCCAGCAGCCAGGACCACGCGGGGGCTGTGGGGGAGCAGTACTTC.

The V and J genes are TRBV7-2 and TRBJ2-6, with a tentative D call TRBD2 (6 bases). In germline, CDR1 is SGHTA, CDR2 FQGNSA. The CDR3 is made up of 16 amino acids. Trimming stripped 1 base from V and 0 bases from J, with 7 bases between. CDR3: CASSLDSGSGANVLTF. CDR3 sequence (DNA): TGTGCCAGCAGCTTAGATAGCGGCTCTGGGGCCAACGTCCTGACTTTC. Drawing the rest from reference TRBV7-2 and TRBJ2-6, the complete variable domain is GAGVSQSPSNKVTEKGKDVELRCDPISGHTALYWYRQSLGQGLEFLIYFQGNSAPDKSGLPSDRFSAERTGGSVSTLTIQRTQQEDSAVYLCASSLDSGSGANVLTFGAGSRLTVL.

The J gene is TRBJ1-2, the V gene TRBV7-3; 7 positions agree with TRBD1. V gave up 5 bases and J gave up 4 bases; unmatched junction bases: 10. The germline V gene encodes CDR1 SGHTA and CDR2 FQGTGA. The length of the CDR3 is 15 residues. The CDR3 DNA reads as TGTGCCAGCAGCCCGCCGGGACAGTCGATCTATGGCTACACCTTC. This gives the protein CASSPPGQSIYGYTF.

This clone occurred once. The chain employs TRBV3-1 (or the pseudogene TRBV3-2) and TRBJ2-5; TRBD2 might be the D (5 bases). The CDR3 contains 17 residues. Deletions cut 1 base from V and 5 bases from J, with 20 bases between. CDR1 is LGHDT, CDR2 YNNKEL, per germline (reference sequence). CDR3 loop: CASSQVVIVGSRETQYF. CDR3 DNA: TGTGCCAGCAGCCAAGTCGTGATTGTGGGGAGTAGGGAGACCCAGTACTTC.